A selection of T cell receptor beta chains follows, all from one sample in a study of identical twins. TCRdb ran MiXCR on the 5' RACE reads and lists one entry per CDR3 protein. Among some 690,000 distinct CDR3 sequences, 21% were seen once, and the ten largest hold about 4.5%. The same data also contributed to another study, on T cells expressing NK-cell markers.

Material: PBMCs. The receptors come from a woman aged 18-35 years in good health. Both conserved end residues are part of each CDR3. Fields, in order: J gene, V gene, clone size, D gene, CDR3 DNA, CDR3 protein. A D gene is named only where the DNA matches it firmly. Some rows have no size entry. The others give once, few or many, or a class for an expanded clone.

>TRBJ2-1|TRBV7-2|.|.
TGTGCCAGCAGCCTGAGTTGGGACGGAACATACAATGAGCAGTTCTTC
CASSLSWDGTYNEQFF
>TRBJ2-3|TRBV20-1|.|.
TGCAGTGCTAAAGAGGGAGTAGGGACAGATACGCAGTATTTT
CSAKEGVGTDTQYF
>TRBJ2-1|TRBV20-1|.|.
TGCACCACTTCGGCCCGCAACAATGAGCAGTTCTTC
CTTSARNNEQFF
>TRBJ1-2|TRBV7-8|.|TRBD1
TGTGCCAGCAGCTCTCGGACAGGGCGCTATGGCTACACCTTC
CASSSRTGRYGYTF
>TRBJ2-3|TRBV5-1|.|.
TGCGCCAGCAGCATCGGACTGCCCACAGATACGCAGTATTTT
CASSIGLPTDTQYF
>TRBJ2-3|TRBV4-2|few|.
TGTGCCAGCAGCCAAGATGACGGGACAGATACGCAGTATTTT
CASSQDDGTDTQYF
>TRBJ2-3|TRBV20-1|few|TRBD2
TGCAGTGCTAACCCTAGCGGGGGGGCCCCGGATACGCAGTATTTT
CSANPSGGAPDTQYF
>TRBJ2-5|TRBV20-1|few|.
TGCAGTGCACGACCCGCCACCCAGGGGACCAAAGAGACCCAGTACTTC
CSARPATQGTKETQYF
>TRBJ2-1|TRBV6-1|.|TRBD2
TGTGCCAGCAGAAACCCCCCCCGGGGGGTATATGAGCAGTTCTTC
CASRNPPRGVYEQFF
>TRBJ2-5|TRBV7-9|.|.
TGTGCCAGCAGCAAGACCGGGGCCCTCGAGACCCAGTACTTC
CASSKTGALETQYF
>TRBJ2-5|TRBV7-2|.|.
TGTGCCAGCAGCTTTAACAGTCAAGAGACCCAGTACTTC
CASSFNSQETQYF
>TRBJ1-1|TRBV7-9|.|.
TGTGCCAGCAGCCCTGGATCTTTAGGTCCTAGGGACACTGAAGCTTTCTTT
CASSPGSLGPRDTEAFF
>TRBJ2-3|TRBV10-3|many|TRBD2
TGTGCCAAAGCGGGGGCTAGCACAGATACGCAGTATTTT
CAKAGASTDTQYF
>TRBJ1-2|TRBV5-6|few|.
TGTGCCAGCGGGTTCGGGGCAGGAGTCTATGGCTACACCTTC
CASGFGAGVYGYTF
>TRBJ2-5|TRBV12-3/TRBV12-4|few|.
TGTGCCAGCAGCCTCCGGGACACTTACCAAGAGACCCAGTACTTC
CASSLRDTYQETQYF
>TRBJ2-2|TRBV5-5|few|.
TGTGCCAGCAGCCCTTTCGTCGGGGAGCTGTTTTTT
CASSPFVGELFF
>TRBJ2-3|TRBV29-1|.|TRBD2
TGCAGCGTTACCTGGAGGGGTAGCGGGAGAGATTGGGATACGCAGTATTTT
CSVTWRGSGRDWDTQYF
>TRBJ2-1|TRBV30|.|.
TGTGCCTGGAGGCGGGGCTACAATGAGCAGTTCTTC
CAWRRGYNEQFF
>TRBJ2-1|TRBV5-1|few|TRBD1
TGCGCCAGCTGCGGACAGGCGGCTAGTGAGCAGTTCTTC
CASCGQAASEQFF
>TRBJ1-1|TRBV29-1|.|.
TGCAGCGTAGGAGTTTATACTGAAGCTTTCTTT
CSVGVYTEAFF
>TRBJ2-7|TRBV7-9|few|.
TGTGCCAGCAGCTCCGGGGGACACTACGAGCAGTACTTC
CASSSGGHYEQYF
>TRBJ2-3|TRBV24-1|.|TRBD2
TGTGCCACCAGTGAGGGCCTAAGCGGGAGGGGGAGCACAGATACGCAGTATTTT
CATSEGLSGRGSTDTQYF
>TRBJ2-1|TRBV20-1|many|TRBD2
TGCAGTGCTAGAGTAATGGCGGGAGGCCTTTACAATGAGCAGTTCTTC
CSARVMAGGLYNEQFF
>TRBJ2-7|TRBV12-3/TRBV12-4|few|TRBD2
TGTGCCAGCACCATAGCGGGCGCCTACGAGCAGTACTTC
CASTIAGAYEQYF
>TRBJ2-3|TRBV20-1|.|TRBD2
TGCAGTGCTGCTAGCGGGAGTAATACAGATACGCAGTATTTT
CSAASGSNTDTQYF
>TRBJ2-1|TRBV6-2/TRBV6-3|.|.
TGTGCCAGCAGCCGGGACTCCACCCATGAGCAGTTCTTC
CASSRDSTHEQFF
>TRBJ1-2|TRBV5-1|many|.
TGCGCCAGCAGCCAAAACCGACAGTCCAGCTATGGCTACACCTTC
CASSQNRQSSYGYTF
>TRBJ1-2|TRBV19|.|TRBD1
TGTGCCAGTAGTACGAGCAGGGGGCAAGTTGGCTACACCTTC
CASSTSRGQVGYTF
>TRBJ2-3|TRBV3-1|.|TRBD1
TGTGCCAGCAGTCGACTAAACAGGGGAGCCACAGATACGCAGTATTTT
CASSRLNRGATDTQYF
>TRBJ2-3|TRBV12-3/TRBV12-4|few|.
TGTGCCAGCAGTTCCCGGGAGACAGATACGCAGTATTTT
CASSSRETDTQYF
>TRBJ1-1|TRBV20-1|few|.
TGCAGTGCCGTAGACAGGACGAACACTGAAGCTTTCTTT
CSAVDRTNTEAFF
>TRBJ2-7|TRBV20-1|few|.
TGCAGTGCTAGCGCGATAACCTACGAGCAGTACTTC
CSASAITYEQYF
>TRBJ1-5|TRBV4-3|.|.
TGCGCCAGCAGCCAAGATCGAAAACAGCCCCAGCATTTT
CASSQDRKQPQHF
>TRBJ2-5|TRBV20-1|many|.
TGCAGTGCTAGAGGCCGGGACTTGGGAGAGACCCAGTACTTC
CSARGRDLGETQYF
>TRBJ2-7|TRBV5-1|few|TRBD1
TGCGCCAGCAGCTTGCTCGGGACAGGGGTTGACGAGCAGTACTTC
CASSLLGTGVDEQYF
>TRBJ2-1|TRBV3-1|.|.
TGTGCCAGCAAGGGGAAGGGGCACAATGAGCAGTTCTTC
CASKGKGHNEQFF
>TRBJ2-7|TRBV10-3|few|.
TGTGCCATCAGTGAGCGGGCGGACGACTACGAGCAGTACTTC
CAISERADDYEQYF
>TRBJ2-1|TRBV3-1|.|TRBD2
TGTGCCAGCAGCCAAGGGCTAGCGGGAGGGCAGAATGAGCAGTTCTTC
CASSQGLAGGQNEQFF
>TRBJ2-2|TRBV5-1|.|TRBD2
TGCGCCAGCAGCTGGACCGGGACTATAAACGGGGAGCTGTTTTTT
CASSWTGTINGELFF
>TRBJ2-7|TRBV3-1|.|.
TGTGCCAGCAGCCCTAGGGGACTGGACTCCTACGAGCAGTACTTC
CASSPRGLDSYEQYF
>TRBJ1-6|TRBV6-2/TRBV6-3|few|TRBD1
TGTGCCAGCAGTTACCTCCGGGACAGGGTTGGTAATTCACCCCTCCACTTT
CASSYLRDRVGNSPLHF
>TRBJ2-1|TRBV5-1|few|.
TGCGCCAGCAGCACCGCGTCCAATGAGCAGTTCTTC
CASSTASNEQFF
>TRBJ2-4|TRBV5-1|few|.
TGCGCCAGCAGCCTGCTGACTGGGGGGACCTTATCCAAAAACATTCAGTACTTC
CASSLLTGGTLSKNIQYF
>TRBJ2-5|TRBV5-6|.|TRBD1
TGTGCCAGCAGCTGGGGACAGTTGTACCAAGAGACCCAGTACTTC
CASSWGQLYQETQYF
>TRBJ2-7|TRBV6-1|many|.
TGTGCCAGCAGCCGCAGGGTCGGCTACGAGCAGTACTTC
CASSRRVGYEQYF
>TRBJ2-3|TRBV29-1|many|TRBD2
TGCAGCGTTGGGGGACTAGCGGGGGGCTTCACAGATACGCAGTATTTT
CSVGGLAGGFTDTQYF
>TRBJ2-2|TRBV29-1|many|.
TGCAGCGTTGTGGACCTCCCCGACGGGGAGCTGTTTTTT
CSVVDLPDGELFF
>TRBJ2-2|TRBV6-1|few|.
TGTGCCAGCAGCGGGTGGAACACCGGGGAGCTGTTTTTT
CASSGWNTGELFF
>TRBJ2-1|TRBV6-4|few|.
TGTGCCAGCAGTAGGACAGAGTCCTACAATGAGCAGTTCTTC
CASSRTESYNEQFF
>TRBJ2-7|TRBV20-1|.|TRBD1
TGCAGTTACTCCGGGACAGGGAACGGCGAGCAGTACTTC
CSYSGTGNGEQYF
>TRBJ2-7|TRBV7-7|.|TRBD2
TGTGCTAGCAGCCCAGCTACCGGGACTAGCGGGGGGGCATACGAGCAGTACTTC
CASSPATGTSGGAYEQYF
>TRBJ2-7|TRBV28|.|TRBD1
TGTGCCAGCAGTCACCCCCGGGACAGCAACGAGCAGTACTTC
CASSHPRDSNEQYF
>TRBJ2-5|TRBV5-1|.|.
TGCGCCAGCACCCATGGAGAGGGATTAGAGACCCAGTACTTC
CASTHGEGLETQYF